This T cell receptor (beta chain) comes out of a study of blood T cell repertoires in COVID-19. Study-level information: Spain, Italy and the United States supplied samples that represented acute and convalescent COVID-19. Sources were T cells, B-cell-depleted T cells, or PBMCs; the material itself was cDNA or gDNA.

Per the original methods: Nucleated cell number was recorded as an estimate derived from reference gene primer amplification. Assay: immunoSEQ multiplex PCR; the TCRdb copy retains only in-frame clones and omits some. The V and J calls and clone size were taken over from that table, and D and trimming were inferred from the DNA. The table has about 60,000 clones, roughly 88% seen once; the top ten hold approximately 5%. This receptor was identified in a human donor in a cohort sampled during active COVID-19. The sequenced sample consisted of peripheral blood.

CDR3 residues: CASSDYFGSYEQYF. Here the CDR3 DNA reads TGTGCCAGCTCAGACTATTTTGGCTCCTACGAGCAGTACTTC. The rearrangement links TRBV18 to TRBJ2-7, with D tentatively TRBD2 (5 bases). The CDR3 runs to 14 residues. Trimming took 5 bases from V and 0 from J, leaving 11 bases between them. CDR1 is KGHSH and CDR2 is LQKENI in the germline V gene. Full variable domain (missing parts from reference TRBV18 and TRBJ2-7): NAGVMQNPRHLVRRRGQEARLRCSPMKGHSHVYWYRQLPEEGLKFMVYLQKENIIDESGMPKERFSAEFPKEGPSILRIQQVVRGDSAAYFCASSDYFGSYEQYFGPGTRLTVT.